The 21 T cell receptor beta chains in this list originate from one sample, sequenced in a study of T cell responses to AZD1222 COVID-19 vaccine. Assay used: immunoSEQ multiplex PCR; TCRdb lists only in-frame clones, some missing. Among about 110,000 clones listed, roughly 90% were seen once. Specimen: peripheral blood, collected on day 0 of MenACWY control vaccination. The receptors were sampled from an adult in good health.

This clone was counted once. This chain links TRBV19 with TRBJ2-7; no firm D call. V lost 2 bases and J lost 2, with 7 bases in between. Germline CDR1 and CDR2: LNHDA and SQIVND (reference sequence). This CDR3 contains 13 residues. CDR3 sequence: CASSITATYEQYF. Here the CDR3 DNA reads TGTGCCAGTAGTATAACAGCTACCTACGAGCAGTACTTC. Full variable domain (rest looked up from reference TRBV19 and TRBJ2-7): DGGITQSPKYLFRKEGQNVTLSCEQNLNHDAMYWYRQDPGQGLRLIYYSQIVNDFQKGDIAEGYSVSREKKESFPLTVTSAQKNPTAFYLCASSITATYEQYFGPGTRLTVT.

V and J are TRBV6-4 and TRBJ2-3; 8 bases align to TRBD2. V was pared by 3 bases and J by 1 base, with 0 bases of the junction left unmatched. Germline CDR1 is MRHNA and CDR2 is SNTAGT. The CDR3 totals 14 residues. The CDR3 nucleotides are TGTGCCAGCAGTGAGCGGGGGGGCACAGATACGCAGTATTTT. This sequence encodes CASSERGGTDTQYF.

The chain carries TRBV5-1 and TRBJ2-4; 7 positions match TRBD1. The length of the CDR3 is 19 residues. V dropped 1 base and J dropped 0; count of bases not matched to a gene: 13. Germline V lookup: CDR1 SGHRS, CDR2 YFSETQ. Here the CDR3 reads CASSLSHYTGTVAKNIQYF. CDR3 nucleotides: TGCGCCAGCAGCTTGTCGCACTATACCGGGACAGTAGCCAAAAACATTCAGTACTTC.

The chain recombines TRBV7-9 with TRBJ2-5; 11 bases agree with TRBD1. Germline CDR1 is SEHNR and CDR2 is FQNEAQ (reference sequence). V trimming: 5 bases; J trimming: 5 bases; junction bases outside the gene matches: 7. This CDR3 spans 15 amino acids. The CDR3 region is CASSPRTGGFETQYF. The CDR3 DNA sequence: TGTGCCAGCAGCCCGAGGACAGGGGGCTTCGAGACCCAGTACTTC.

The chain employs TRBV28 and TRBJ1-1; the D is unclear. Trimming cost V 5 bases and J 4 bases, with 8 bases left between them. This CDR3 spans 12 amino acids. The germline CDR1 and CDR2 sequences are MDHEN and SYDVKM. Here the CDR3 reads CASSLTSTEAFF. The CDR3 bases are TGTGCCAGCAGTCTTACGAGCACTGAAGCTTTCTTT.

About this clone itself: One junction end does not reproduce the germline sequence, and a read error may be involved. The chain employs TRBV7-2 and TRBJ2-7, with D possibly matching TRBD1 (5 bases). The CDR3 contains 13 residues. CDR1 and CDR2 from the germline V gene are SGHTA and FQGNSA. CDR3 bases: TGTGCCAGCAGCTTAGGACCGGGCCAGGGATCGGACTTC. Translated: CASSLGPGQGSDF. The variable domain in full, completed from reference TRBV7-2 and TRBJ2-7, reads GAGVSQSPSNKVTEKGKDVELRCDPISGHTALYWYRQSLGQGLEFLIYFQGNSAPDKSGLPSDRFSAERTGGSVSTLTIQRTQQEDSAVYLCASSLGPGQGSDFGPGTRLTVT.

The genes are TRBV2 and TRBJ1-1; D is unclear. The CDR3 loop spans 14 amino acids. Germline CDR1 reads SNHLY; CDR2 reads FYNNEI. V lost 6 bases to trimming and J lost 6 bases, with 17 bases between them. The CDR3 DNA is TGTGCCAGCAGGGAGTTCGGGGTCCGGGCTGAAGCTTTCTTT. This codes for CASREFGVRAEAFF. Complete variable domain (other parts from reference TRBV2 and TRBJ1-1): EPEVTQTPSHQVTQMGQEVILRCVPISNHLYFYWYRQILGQKVEFLVSFYNNEISEKSEIFDDQFSVERPDGSNFTLKIRSTKLEDSAMYFCASREFGVRAEAFFGQGTRLTVV.

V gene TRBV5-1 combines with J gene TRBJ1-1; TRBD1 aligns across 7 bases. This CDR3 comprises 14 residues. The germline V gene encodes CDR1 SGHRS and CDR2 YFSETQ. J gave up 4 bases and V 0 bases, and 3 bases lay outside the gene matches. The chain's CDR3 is CASSLEQGVTEAFF. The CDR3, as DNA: TGCGCCAGCAGCTTGGAGCAGGGGGTCACTGAAGCTTTCTTT. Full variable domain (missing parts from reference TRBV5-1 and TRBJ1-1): KAGVTQTPRYLIKTRGQQVTLSCSPISGHRSVSWYQQTPGQGLQFLFEYFSETQRNKGNFPGRFSGRQFSNSRSEMNVSTLELGDSALYLCASSLEQGVTEAFFGQGTRLTVV.

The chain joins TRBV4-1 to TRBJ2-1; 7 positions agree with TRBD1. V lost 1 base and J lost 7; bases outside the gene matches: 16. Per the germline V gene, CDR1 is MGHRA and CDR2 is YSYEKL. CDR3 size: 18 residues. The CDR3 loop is CASSQGTLRDRDTNEQFF. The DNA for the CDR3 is TGCGCCAGCAGCCAAGGTACTCTCCGGGACAGAGATACAAATGAGCAGTTCTTC.

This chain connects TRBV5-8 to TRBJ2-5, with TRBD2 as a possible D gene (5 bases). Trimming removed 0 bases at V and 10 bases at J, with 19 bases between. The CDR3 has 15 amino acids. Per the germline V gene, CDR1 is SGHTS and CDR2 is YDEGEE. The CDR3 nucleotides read TGTGCCAGCAGCTTGGAATCGTCACTATTCGGGGACCAGTACTTC. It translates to CASSLESSLFGDQYF.

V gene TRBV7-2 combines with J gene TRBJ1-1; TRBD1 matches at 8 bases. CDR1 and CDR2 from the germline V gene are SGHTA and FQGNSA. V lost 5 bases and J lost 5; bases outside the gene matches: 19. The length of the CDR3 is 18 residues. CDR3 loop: CASSLKQGGAGGDTEAFF. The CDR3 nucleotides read TGTGCCAGCAGCCTAAAACAAGGGGGTGCAGGGGGCGATACTGAAGCTTTCTTT.

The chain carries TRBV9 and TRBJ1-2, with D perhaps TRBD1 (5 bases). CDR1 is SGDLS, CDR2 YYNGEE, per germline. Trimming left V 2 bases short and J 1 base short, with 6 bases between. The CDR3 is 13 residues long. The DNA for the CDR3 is TGTGCCAGCAGCGTGGGGGATAACTATGGCTACACCTTC. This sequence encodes CASSVGDNYGYTF.

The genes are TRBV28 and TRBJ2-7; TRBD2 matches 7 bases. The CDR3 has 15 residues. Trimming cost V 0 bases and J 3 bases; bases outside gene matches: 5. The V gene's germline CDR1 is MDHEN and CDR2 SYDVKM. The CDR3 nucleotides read TGTGCCAGCAGTTTATGGGGGGGGAAGGGCTACGAGCAGTACTTC. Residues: CASSLWGGKGYEQYF.

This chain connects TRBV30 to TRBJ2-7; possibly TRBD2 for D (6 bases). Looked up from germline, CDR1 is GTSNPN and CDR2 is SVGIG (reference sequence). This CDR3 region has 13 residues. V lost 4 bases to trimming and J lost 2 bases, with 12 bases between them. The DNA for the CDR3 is TGTGCCTGGAAGCGGGTTGGCGCCTACGAGCAGTACTTC. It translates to CAWKRVGAYEQYF.

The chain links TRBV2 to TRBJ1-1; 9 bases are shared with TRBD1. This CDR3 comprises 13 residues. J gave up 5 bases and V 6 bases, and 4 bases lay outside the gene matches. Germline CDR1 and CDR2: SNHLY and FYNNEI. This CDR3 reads CASSDRGETEAFF. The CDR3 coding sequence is TGTGCCAGCAGCGACAGGGGGGAGACTGAAGCTTTCTTT. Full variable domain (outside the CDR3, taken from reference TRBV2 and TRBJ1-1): EPEVTQTPSHQVTQMGQEVILRCVPISNHLYFYWYRQILGQKVEFLVSFYNNEISEKSEIFDDQFSVERPDGSNFTLKIRSTKLEDSAMYFCASSDRGETEAFFGQGTRLTVV.

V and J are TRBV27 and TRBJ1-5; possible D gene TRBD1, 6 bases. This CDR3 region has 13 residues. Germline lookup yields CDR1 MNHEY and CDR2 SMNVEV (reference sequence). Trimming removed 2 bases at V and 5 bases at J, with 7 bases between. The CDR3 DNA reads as TGTGCCAGCAGTTTAACAGGGTATCAGCCCCAGCATTTT. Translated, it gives CASSLTGYQPQHF.

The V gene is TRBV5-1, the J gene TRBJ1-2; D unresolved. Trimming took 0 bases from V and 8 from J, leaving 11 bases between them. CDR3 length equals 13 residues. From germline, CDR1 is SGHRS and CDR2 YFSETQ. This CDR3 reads CASSLAVEEGYTF. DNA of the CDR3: TGCGCCAGCAGCTTGGCCGTCGAAGAGGGCTACACCTTC. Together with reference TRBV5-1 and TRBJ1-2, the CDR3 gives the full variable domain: KAGVTQTPRYLIKTRGQQVTLSCSPISGHRSVSWYQQTPGQGLQFLFEYFSETQRNKGNFPGRFSGRQFSNSRSEMNVSTLELGDSALYLCASSLAVEEGYTFGSGTRLTVV.

The chain's CDR3 is CASSIEPPGAVGYTF. DNA for the CDR3: TGTGCCAGTAGTATAGAGCCGCCGGGGGCTGTTGGCTACACCTTC. This chain links TRBV19 with TRBJ1-2; TRBD1 might be the D (6 bases). The V end was cut by 0 bases, the J end by 7 bases, with 15 bases between. There are 15 residues in the CDR3. The germline V gene encodes CDR1 LNHDA and CDR2 SQIVND (reference sequence).

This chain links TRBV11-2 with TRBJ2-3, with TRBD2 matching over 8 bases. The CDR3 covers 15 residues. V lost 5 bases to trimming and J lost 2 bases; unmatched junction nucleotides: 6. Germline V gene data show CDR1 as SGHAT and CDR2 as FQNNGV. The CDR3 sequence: CASSLGGGNTDTQYF. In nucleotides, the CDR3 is TGTGCCAGCAGCCTTGGCGGGGGGAACACAGATACGCAGTATTTT.

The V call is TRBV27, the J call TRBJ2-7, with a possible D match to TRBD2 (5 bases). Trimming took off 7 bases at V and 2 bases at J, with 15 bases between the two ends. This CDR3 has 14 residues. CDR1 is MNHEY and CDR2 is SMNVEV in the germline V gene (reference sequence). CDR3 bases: TGTGCCAGCAAGGACTTCGTAGACGCCTACGAGCAGTACTTC. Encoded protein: CASKDFVDAYEQYF.

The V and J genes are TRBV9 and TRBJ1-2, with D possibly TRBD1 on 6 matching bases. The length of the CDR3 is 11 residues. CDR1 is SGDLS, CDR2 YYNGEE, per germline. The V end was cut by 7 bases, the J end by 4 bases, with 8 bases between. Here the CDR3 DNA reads TGTGCCAGCTCGGACAGCTATGGCTACACCTTC. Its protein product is CASSDSYGYTF.